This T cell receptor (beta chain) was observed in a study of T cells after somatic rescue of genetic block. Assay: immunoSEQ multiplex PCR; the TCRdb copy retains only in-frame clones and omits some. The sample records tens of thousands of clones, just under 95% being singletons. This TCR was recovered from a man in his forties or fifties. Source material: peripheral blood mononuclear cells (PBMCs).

Here the CDR3 DNA reads TGTGCCAGTAGCGTATATGGGGGCGCGTCCTACAATGAGCAGTTCTTC. As protein: CASSVYGGASYNEQFF. The chain is built from TRBV19 and TRBJ2-1; maybe TRBD1 (6 bases). Germline CDR1 and CDR2: LNHDA and SQIVND (reference sequence). V was trimmed by 6 bases and J by 1 base, leaving 16 bases between them. The CDR3 loop spans 16 amino acids.